The 26 T cell receptor beta chains below all came from one sample that was sequenced in a study of T cells in Graves' hyperthyroidism and ophthalmopathy. Template material for amplifying TCR beta CDR3 regions consisted of RNA transcripts. The HTBI set primed first-round TCR CDR3 RT-PCR. One entry per CDR3 protein, called by TCRdb with MiXCR from the multiplex PCR reads. The sample has 270,000 or so distinct CDR3 sequences; approximately 26% are singletons. The sample comprised blood. These receptors all stem from a man aged 40-49 years with Graves' hyperthyroidism that later progressed to Graves' ophthalmopathy.

This clonotype was seen repeatedly, ten times or more. The V call is TRBV19, the J call TRBJ2-7; D is unresolved. V was shortened by 5 bases and J by 5 bases, with 7 bases between the two germline ends. CDR1 is LNHDA, CDR2 SQIVND, per germline (reference sequence). The CDR3 loop spans 11 amino acids. CDR3 sequence (DNA): TGTGCCAGTAGTCCCTTCCACGAGCAGTACTTC. Translating gives CASSPFHEQYF.

The table lists this clonotype with many counts. This rearrangement joins TRBV12-3 or TRBV12-4 to TRBJ2-7; D remains unclear. V gave up 2 bases and J gave up 6 bases, with 11 bases separating them. The CDR3 loop spans 13 amino acids. The CDR3, as DNA: TGTGCCAGCAGTTTATTGGGGTTAAGCGAGCAGTACTTC. Amino acids: CASSLLGLSEQYF.

V is TRBV10-1 and J is TRBJ2-7, with 10 bases aligning to TRBD2. V trimming: 5 bases; J trimming: 2 bases; junction bases outside the gene matches: 6. Germline V gives CDR1 WNHNN, CDR2 SYGVQD (reference sequence). The CDR3 length is 15 residues. The DNA of the CDR3 is TGCGCCAGCAGTACCGGGACTAGCGAGCCCTACGAGCAGTACTTC. It specifies CASSTGTSEPYEQYF.

The gene calls are TRBV28 and TRBJ2-7; D not resolved. The germline V gene encodes CDR1 MDHEN and CDR2 SYDVKM. Trimming cost V 6 bases and J 2 bases, with 17 bases left between them. The CDR3 has 15 amino acids. In DNA, the CDR3 is TGTGCCAGCAGGCCACAAGCAGTACATACCTACGAGCAGTACTTC. It codes for CASRPQAVHTYEQYF.

This clonotype was counted at least ten times. The chain is built from TRBV6-1 and TRBJ1-1; D possibly corresponds to TRBD1 (5 bases). V lost 4 bases and J lost 8, with 8 bases in between. The CDR3 spans 11 residues. Germline V gene data show CDR1 as MNHNS and CDR2 as SASEGT. As DNA, the CDR3 is TGTGCCAGCAGTGGTTGGGGGGAAGCTTTCTTT. Translation gives CASSGWGEAFF.

This clonotype was found many times. CDR3 residues: CASTGLAGASWELFF. CDR3 in DNA: TGTGCCAGCACGGGACTAGCGGGAGCGTCGTGGGAGCTGTTTTTT. The chain combines TRBV6-5 with TRBJ2-2; 14 bases are a match to TRBD2. This CDR3 comprises 15 residues. Germline V lookup: CDR1 MNHEY, CDR2 SVGAGI. Trimming at V came to 7 bases and at J to 9 bases, leaving 7 bases not matched to a gene.

The gene calls are TRBV27 and TRBJ2-6; tentative D call: TRBD1 (6 bases). CDR3 length: 16 amino acids. Per germline, CDR1 MNHEY and CDR2 SMNVEV (reference sequence). Deletions cut 3 bases from V and 2 bases from J, with 11 bases between. Here the CDR3 DNA reads TGTGCCAGCAGTTTCCAGGGGAGTGCTGGGGCCAACGTCCTGACTTTC. Protein product: CASSFQGSAGANVLTF. The whole variable domain, remainder taken from reference TRBV27 and TRBJ2-6, is EAQVTQNPRYLITVTGKKLTVTCSQNMNHEYMSWYRQDPGLGLRQIYYSMNVEVTDKGDVPEGYKVSRKEKRNFPLILESPSPNQTSLYFCASSFQGSAGANVLTFGAGSRLTVL.

This clonotype was detected many times. The chain has TRBV6-1 and TRBJ2-7; 10 bases fit TRBD1. Germline V gene sequence: CDR1 MNHNS, CDR2 SASEGT. V lost 6 bases to trimming and J lost 5 bases; unmatched junction nucleotides: 7. The CDR3 is made up of 14 amino acids. This CDR3 reads CASRLDRGFNEQYF. The CDR3 region has the DNA TGTGCCAGCAGATTGGACAGGGGGTTTAACGAGCAGTACTTC.

The chain employs TRBV19 and TRBJ1-5, with a tentative D call TRBD1 (5 bases). The V end was cut by 4 bases, the J end by 2 bases, with 9 bases between. The CDR3 has 14 amino acids. CDR1 is LNHDA, CDR2 SQIVND, per germline (reference sequence). The CDR3, as DNA: TGTGCCAGTAGTAGAGCGGGGGGCAATCAGCCCCAGCATTTT. Translation gives CASSRAGGNQPQHF.

This chain connects TRBV2 to TRBJ2-5; 11 bases agree with TRBD2. The CDR3 consists of 15 residues. Trimming took 6 bases from V and 0 from J; bases not matched to a gene: 3. CDR1 is SNHLY and CDR2 is FYNNEI in the germline V gene. CDR3 sequence: CASRLGLADQETQYF. As DNA, the CDR3 is TGTGCCAGCAGACTGGGACTAGCGGACCAAGAGACCCAGTACTTC.

This clonotype came up many times. The chain joins TRBV25-1 to TRBJ1-2, with D uncertain. Trimming pared 2 bases from V and 4 bases from J, leaving 14 bases between. Germline V CDR1 and CDR2: MGHDK, SYGVNS. The length of the CDR3 is 15 residues. CDR3 nucleotides: TGTGCCAGCAGTGAAACCCGGGAGCTAGGCTATGGCTACACCTTC. Protein: CASSETRELGYGYTF.

This clonotype has a count of ten or more. This chain uses TRBV6-1 with TRBJ1-2, with D perhaps matching TRBD1 (5 bases). Germline V gene sequence: CDR1 MNHNS, CDR2 SASEGT. The CDR3 contains 14 residues. The V end was cut by 5 bases, the J end by 4 bases, with 14 bases between. In DNA, the CDR3 is TGTGCCAGCAGTAAAACCGGGACGGCCTATGGCTACACCTTC. It yields the protein CASSKTGTAYGYTF.

In this sample, this clonotype turned up many times. The chain joins TRBV7-8 to TRBJ1-5, with D maybe TRBD1 (5 bases). Germline V gene sequence: CDR1 SGHVS, CDR2 FQNEAQ. The V end was cut by 8 bases, the J end by 3 bases, with 17 bases between. CDR3 size: 15 residues. For the CDR3, the DNA is TGTGCCAGCGGTCCAGGGTGGGCAGACAATCAGCCCCAGCATTTT. Translated, it gives CASGPGWADNQPQHF.

This clonotype was picked up many times. The rearrangement joins TRBV27 to TRBJ2-3; D is perhaps TRBD1 (6 bases). CDR3 length equals 15 residues. The germline CDR1 and CDR2 sequences are MNHEY and SMNVEV (reference sequence). The V and J ends lost 2 bases and 2 bases respectively, with 11 bases between them. In DNA form, the CDR3 reads TGTGCCAGCAGTTTACTGCAGGGGAACACAGATACGCAGTATTTT. Translation: CASSLLQGNTDTQYF.

In its sample, this clonotype was seen many times. J is TRBJ2-7 and V is TRBV9; D is unclear. Germline assignment: CDR1 SGDLS and CDR2 YYNGEE. The CDR3 has 14 residues. Trimming cost V 0 bases and J 2 bases, with 9 bases left between them. Here the CDR3 DNA reads TGTGCCAGCAGCGTAGGAGGCGGAACCTACGAGCAGTACTTC. Translating it yields CASSVGGGTYEQYF.

In its sample, this clonotype was seen many times. The rearrangement links TRBV7-9 to TRBJ1-1; D is possibly TRBD1 (6 bases). V was pared by 5 bases and J by 3 bases, with 13 bases between. CDR1 is SEHNR and CDR2 is FQNEAQ in the germline V gene (reference sequence). CDR3 length equals 14 residues. CDR3 nucleotide sequence: TGTGCCAGCAGCGCAATCAGACAGGACACTGAAGCTTTCTTT. Translating gives CASSAIRQDTEAFF.

This clonotype came up many times. The chain couples TRBV6-1 to TRBJ2-7, with TRBD1 matching over 7 bases. The V gene end was trimmed by 6 bases and the J gene end by 4 bases; junction bases not matched to a gene: 6. CDR1 is MNHNS, CDR2 SASEGT, per germline. The CDR3 contains 13 residues. The CDR3 sequence: CASSRQGMYEQYF. The CDR3 nucleotides are TGTGCCAGCAGCCGACAGGGTATGTACGAGCAGTACTTC.

This clonotype was recorded at least ten times. The chain carries TRBV5-1 and TRBJ2-3, with 11 bases aligning to TRBD2. Germline trimming cut 4 bases from V and 2 bases from J; bases unmatched to any gene: 6. This CDR3 spans 16 amino acids. Germline V lookup: CDR1 SGHRS, CDR2 YFSETQ. The DNA for the CDR3 is TGCGCCAGCAGCGCGGGACTAGCGGCCTACACAGATACGCAGTATTTT. This sequence encodes CASSAGLAAYTDTQYF.

This clonotype was seen many times. This may be a read error: a much more frequent sequence differs by one nucleotide. The chain uses TRBV12-3 or TRBV12-4 and TRBJ2-7, with 12 bases matching TRBD2. V gave up 6 bases and J gave up 2 bases; unmatched junction bases: 2. CDR3 length: 14 amino acids. The CDR3 nucleotides are TGTGCCAGCAGGGCTAGCGGGAGGGCCTACGAGCAGTACTTC. As protein: CASRASGRAYEQYF.

This clonotype was seen many times. V and J are TRBV28 and TRBJ2-7; TRBD1 is a possible D gene (5 bases). The germline V and J ends were trimmed by 4 bases and 3 bases, with 13 bases remaining between them. In germline, CDR1 is MDHEN, CDR2 SYDVKM. The CDR3 covers 14 residues. CDR3 residues: CASSSPRDSYEQYF. The CDR3 DNA reads as TGTGCCAGCAGTTCCCCCCGAGACAGCTACGAGCAGTACTTC.

This clonotype was recorded at least ten times. Written as DNA, the CDR3 is TGTGCCAGCTCGCAACCTTGGGGCCCCCGAACTACCTACGAGCAGTACTTC. This translates into CASSQPWGPRTTYEQYF. The rearrangement uses TRBV18 and TRBJ2-7; weak D call: TRBD1 (5 bases). V was shortened by 6 bases and J by 2 bases, with 23 bases between the two germline ends. Germline CDR1 reads KGHSH; CDR2 reads LQKENI. CDR3 size: 17 residues.

V and J are TRBV6-2 or TRBV6-3 and TRBJ2-7; no reliable D call. With 8 bases removed from V and 5 bases from J, the gap between germline ends came to 16 bases. Germline CDR1 is MNHEY and CDR2 is SVGEGT. The CDR3 spans 13 residues. CDR3 residues: CASCQGSVDEQYF. Here the CDR3 DNA reads TGTGCCAGCTGTCAAGGGTCGGTCGACGAGCAGTACTTC.

This clonotype was counted ten times or more. The chain carries TRBV12-3 or TRBV12-4 and TRBJ2-5; 7 bases map to TRBD1. The V gene end was trimmed by 6 bases and the J gene end by 2 bases; junction bases not matched to a gene: 6. The CDR3 covers 14 residues. CDR3 amino acids: CASSLTGNQETQYF. The CDR3 nucleotides read TGTGCCAGCAGCCTGACAGGGAATCAAGAGACCCAGTACTTC.

This clonotype was observed at least ten times. The chain recombines TRBV18 with TRBJ1-3; D is possibly TRBD1 (6 bases). The CDR3 extends over 13 amino acids. CDR1 is KGHSH and CDR2 is LQKENI in the germline V gene. The ends were cut back, 3 bases at V and 4 bases at J, with 7 bases in the middle. The CDR3 nucleotides read TGTGCCAGCTCACCCGGACAGGGAAACACCATATATTTT. It yields the protein CASSPGQGNTIYF. Full variable domain (outside the CDR3, taken from reference TRBV18 and TRBJ1-3): NAGVMQNPRHLVRRRGQEARLRCSPMKGHSHVYWYRQLPEEGLKFMVYLQKENIIDESGMPKERFSAEFPKEGPSILRIQQVVRGDSAAYFCASSPGQGNTIYFGEGSWLTVV.

The chain carries TRBV7-9 and TRBJ2-7; D is unclear. V was trimmed by 3 bases and J by 4 bases, leaving 13 bases between them. Germline loops: CDR1 SEHNR, CDR2 FQNEAQ (reference sequence). The CDR3 contains 14 residues. CDR3 DNA: TGTGCCAGCAGCTTGTTAGGATTAGGGTACGAGCAGTACTTC. Translating it yields CASSLLGLGYEQYF.

This clonotype was seen many times. The gene calls are TRBV7-6 and TRBJ1-3; 7 nucleotides align to TRBD1. There are 16 residues in the CDR3. V lost 0 bases, J lost 0 bases, and 2 bases stayed unmatched. Germline V gene sequence: CDR1 SGHVS, CDR2 FNYEAQ. The CDR3 here is CASSLAGTVSGNTIYF. The CDR3 coding sequence is TGTGCCAGCAGCTTAGCGGGGACAGTCTCTGGAAACACCATATATTTT.